This T cell receptor beta chain was sequenced during a study of cytomegalovirus exposure and HLA in healthy donors. The CDR3 sequence is 15 residues long. J gave up 8 bases and V 2 bases, and 6 bases lay outside the gene matches. CDR1 and CDR2 from the germline V gene are SNHLY and FYNNEI. PCR involved 60 Vbeta and 13 Jbeta primers. This table comes from immunoSEQ multiplex PCR, and its TCRdb copy is limited to in-frame clones, with some not included. Of 84,000 or so clones in the sample, around 77% were seen once. The sample was PBMCs. The rearrangement links TRBV2 to TRBJ2-1; 10 bases align to TRBD2. This clonotype was obtained from a man aged 50 to 59 in good health and CMV-seronegative. CDR3 DNA sequence: TGTGCCAGCAGTGAAAATCCTAGCGGGGGCTATGAGCAGTTCTTC. Translated, it gives CASSENPSGGYEQFF.